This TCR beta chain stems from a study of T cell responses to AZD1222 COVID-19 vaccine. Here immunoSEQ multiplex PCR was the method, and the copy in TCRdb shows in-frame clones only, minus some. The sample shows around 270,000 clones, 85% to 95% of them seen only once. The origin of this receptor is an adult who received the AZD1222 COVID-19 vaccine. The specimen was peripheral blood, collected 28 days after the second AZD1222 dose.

CDR3 DNA sequence: TGTGCCAGCACCCATGGGCGGGGGGAGACCCAGTACTTC. It specifies CASTHGRGETQYF. The chain uses TRBV11-2 and TRBJ2-5; 7 nucleotides agree with TRBD2. After removal of 7 bases from V and 5 bases from J, the junction contained 7 bases not matched to a gene. The CDR3 has 13 amino acids. Germline V gives CDR1 SGHAT, CDR2 FQNNGV.